The rows below give T cell receptor beta chains drawn from one sample of a study of blood T cell repertoires in COVID-19. The method was immunoSEQ multiplex PCR; TCRdb's version includes in-frame clones alone and lacks a portion of them. This sample has roughly 80,000 clones, with roughly 80% found just once. Sequencing input: peripheral blood. These receptors were collected from a human donor in a cohort sampled during active COVID-19. The CDR3 runs from the conserved cysteine through the conserved F or W. Each record gives: D gene, V gene, J gene, CDR3 length, clone size, CDR3 DNA, CDR3 protein. D genes are given only for firm matches. Only some rows state a clone size, as once, few, many or a class for expanded clones.

d_call: TRBD1
v_call: TRBV5-8
j_call: TRBJ2-3
cdr3_length: 16
clone_size: few
cdr3_nt: TGTGCCAGCAGCCTCCTGACAGGGTTTAGCACAGATACGCAGTATTTT
cdr3_aa: CASSLLTGFSTDTQYF

d_call: TRBD2
v_call: TRBV5-4
j_call: TRBJ2-5
cdr3_length: 17
clone_size: .
cdr3_nt: TGTGCCAGCAGCCCGGGAGGGCTAGCGGGGGCCGGGGAGACCCAGTACTTC
cdr3_aa: CASSPGGLAGAGETQYF

d_call: .
v_call: TRBV7-8
j_call: TRBJ1-2
cdr3_length: 16
clone_size: once
cdr3_nt: TGTGCCAGCAGCTCGCCTACGGGACAAGCGTCTAGGGGCTACACCTTC
cdr3_aa: CASSSPTGQASRGYTF

d_call: .
v_call: TRBV6-1
j_call: TRBJ1-2
cdr3_length: 13
clone_size: .
cdr3_nt: TGTGCCAGCAGTGAAGCGACAGGTCCCGGCTACACCTTC
cdr3_aa: CASSEATGPGYTF

d_call: TRBD1
v_call: TRBV27
j_call: TRBJ1-1
cdr3_length: 13
clone_size: .
cdr3_nt: TGTGCCAGCAGTGCTGGGACAGGACAGACAGCTTTCTTT
cdr3_aa: CASSAGTGQTAFF

d_call: TRBD2
v_call: TRBV7-9
j_call: TRBJ2-7
cdr3_length: 15
clone_size: .
cdr3_nt: TGTGCCAGCAGCCCTAGCGGGGGGGCGCCCTACGAGCAGTACTTC
cdr3_aa: CASSPSGGAPYEQYF

d_call: .
v_call: TRBV15
j_call: TRBJ1-5
cdr3_length: 16
clone_size: .
cdr3_nt: TGTGCCACCAGCAGAGATCCTACCGCCAGCAATCAGCCCCAGCATTTT
cdr3_aa: CATSRDPTASNQPQHF

d_call: .
v_call: TRBV5-1
j_call: TRBJ2-4
cdr3_length: 17
clone_size: .
cdr3_nt: TGCGCCAGCAGCTTCTTCAGCGGTGGCGAGGTCAAAAACATTCAGTACTTC
cdr3_aa: CASSFFSGGEVKNIQYF

d_call: TRBD2
v_call: TRBV6-5
j_call: TRBJ2-5
cdr3_length: 15
clone_size: .
cdr3_nt: TGTGCCAGCAGTCGCGCCGGGGGGGCCGGAGAGACCCAGTACTTC
cdr3_aa: CASSRAGGAGETQYF

d_call: TRBD1
v_call: TRBV29-1
j_call: TRBJ1-2
cdr3_length: 11
clone_size: few
cdr3_nt: TGCAGCGAGGGGACAGGGGGTTTGAACACCTTC
cdr3_aa: CSEGTGGLNTF

d_call: .
v_call: TRBV9
j_call: TRBJ2-5
cdr3_length: 15
clone_size: .
cdr3_nt: TGTGCCAGCAGCGTCCGTCTGGGGGCCCAAGAGACCCAGTACTTC
cdr3_aa: CASSVRLGAQETQYF

d_call: .
v_call: TRBV6-6
j_call: TRBJ1-5
cdr3_length: 16
clone_size: few
cdr3_nt: TGTGCCAGCAGTTACTCGATGGGGGGAGGTAGTCAGCCCCAGCATTTT
cdr3_aa: CASSYSMGGGSQPQHF

d_call: .
v_call: TRBV6-5
j_call: TRBJ2-5
cdr3_length: 14
clone_size: .
cdr3_nt: TGTGCCAGCATGATGGCGGGGCGGAGGGAGACCCAGTACTTC
cdr3_aa: CASMMAGRRETQYF

d_call: TRBD1
v_call: TRBV3-1/TRBV3-2
j_call: TRBJ1-4
cdr3_length: 16
clone_size: .
cdr3_nt: TGTGCCAGCAGCCAAGGAGGACAGGGGGTATCGGCAAAACTGTTTTTT
cdr3_aa: CASSQGGQGVSAKLFF

d_call: .
v_call: TRBV27
j_call: TRBJ2-2
cdr3_length: 15
clone_size: .
cdr3_nt: TGTGCCAGCAGTTTCGGGGGGCGCATCACCGGGGAGCTGTTTTTT
cdr3_aa: CASSFGGRITGELFF

d_call: TRBD1
v_call: TRBV30
j_call: TRBJ1-5
cdr3_length: 12
clone_size: .
cdr3_nt: TGTGCCTGGAGTGGGGACAGGGGGCCCCAGCATTTT
cdr3_aa: CAWSGDRGPQHF

d_call: .
v_call: TRBV6-5
j_call: TRBJ1-1
cdr3_length: 13
clone_size: .
cdr3_nt: TGTGCCAGCAGTTACTCCGGACGGGAAAAGGCTTTCTTT
cdr3_aa: CASSYSGREKAFF

d_call: TRBD1
v_call: TRBV6-5
j_call: TRBJ1-1
cdr3_length: 14
clone_size: .
cdr3_nt: TGTGCCAGCGCTGTAAACAGGGGGCCCACTGAAGCTTTCTTT
cdr3_aa: CASAVNRGPTEAFF

d_call: .
v_call: TRBV28
j_call: TRBJ1-2
cdr3_length: 14
clone_size: .
cdr3_nt: TGTGCCAGCAGTCCTGGGGGCGGGAACTATGGCTACACCTTC
cdr3_aa: CASSPGGGNYGYTF

d_call: .
v_call: TRBV27
j_call: TRBJ1-5
cdr3_length: 13
clone_size: .
cdr3_nt: TGTGCCAGCAGTTTATCGGAGGATCAGCCCCAGCATTTT
cdr3_aa: CASSLSEDQPQHF

d_call: .
v_call: TRBV27
j_call: TRBJ1-6
cdr3_length: 15
clone_size: .
cdr3_nt: TGTGCCAGCAGTTTAGGTAGGGGTTTCGGATCACCCCTCCACTTT
cdr3_aa: CASSLGRGFGSPLHF

d_call: .
v_call: TRBV11-3
j_call: TRBJ2-3
cdr3_length: 15
clone_size: .
cdr3_nt: TGTGCCAGCAGCTTGCGGGACAGCGGCACAGATACGCAGTATTTT
cdr3_aa: CASSLRDSGTDTQYF

d_call: TRBD2
v_call: TRBV4-1
j_call: TRBJ2-6
cdr3_length: 18
clone_size: .
cdr3_nt: TGCGCCAGCAGCCAAGCAGGACTAGCGGGGTCGGGGGCCAACGTCCTGACTTTC
cdr3_aa: CASSQAGLAGSGANVLTF

d_call: TRBD1
v_call: TRBV14
j_call: TRBJ1-1
cdr3_length: 17
clone_size: .
cdr3_nt: TGTGCCAGCAGCCCACCCCGGGCCGGGACAGGGGGCACTGAAGCTTTCTTT
cdr3_aa: CASSPPRAGTGGTEAFF

d_call: .
v_call: TRBV14
j_call: TRBJ2-7
cdr3_length: 16
clone_size: .
cdr3_nt: TGTGCCAGCAGCCAAGTCACTACTACATTCTCCTACGAGCAGTACTTC
cdr3_aa: CASSQVTTTFSYEQYF

d_call: .
v_call: TRBV4-2
j_call: TRBJ1-6
cdr3_length: 14
clone_size: .
cdr3_nt: TGTGCCAGCAGCCAGGTTGACCTAGATTCACCCCTCCACTTT
cdr3_aa: CASSQVDLDSPLHF

d_call: .
v_call: TRBV6-6
j_call: TRBJ2-7
cdr3_length: 15
clone_size: .
cdr3_nt: TGTGCCAGCAGTACCGGCGGGTATCTGAACTACGAGCAGTACTTC
cdr3_aa: CASSTGGYLNYEQYF

d_call: .
v_call: TRBV19
j_call: TRBJ1-5
cdr3_length: 16
clone_size: few
cdr3_nt: TGTGCCAGTAGGCCCTTACAGGGAAGAGGGAATCAGCCCCAGCATTTT
cdr3_aa: CASRPLQGRGNQPQHF

d_call: .
v_call: TRBV5-4
j_call: TRBJ1-2
cdr3_length: 13
clone_size: .
cdr3_nt: TGTGCCAGCAGCCTGGACAGCATCTATGGCTACACCTTC
cdr3_aa: CASSLDSIYGYTF

d_call: TRBD1
v_call: TRBV10-3
j_call: TRBJ1-1
cdr3_length: 15
clone_size: .
cdr3_nt: TGTGCCATCAGTGAGTCAGGGGGCCTGAACACTGAAGCTTTCTTT
cdr3_aa: CAISESGGLNTEAFF

d_call: TRBD2
v_call: TRBV30
j_call: TRBJ2-3
cdr3_length: 14
clone_size: .
cdr3_nt: TGTGCCTGGAGTAGGAACGGGGGGACAGATACGCAGTATTTT
cdr3_aa: CAWSRNGGTDTQYF

d_call: .
v_call: TRBV12-3/TRBV12-4
j_call: TRBJ2-1
cdr3_length: 13
clone_size: .
cdr3_nt: TGTGCCAGCAGTTTAAGCGTTAGGAATGAGCAGTTCTTC
cdr3_aa: CASSLSVRNEQFF

d_call: TRBD1
v_call: TRBV2
j_call: TRBJ1-4
cdr3_length: 15
clone_size: few
cdr3_nt: TGTGCCAGCAGTTCCAGGGGGCGGGATAATGAAAAACTGTTTTTT
cdr3_aa: CASSSRGRDNEKLFF

d_call: TRBD1
v_call: TRBV5-3
j_call: TRBJ1-1
cdr3_length: 14
clone_size: .
cdr3_nt: TGTGCCAGAAGCCCCGAACGAGGGGGCGGAATAGCTTTCTTT
cdr3_aa: CARSPERGGGIAFF

d_call: .
v_call: TRBV6-1
j_call: TRBJ2-3
cdr3_length: 14
clone_size: .
cdr3_nt: TGTGCCAGCAGTGAGAACAACCCCACAGATACGCAGTATTTT
cdr3_aa: CASSENNPTDTQYF

d_call: TRBD2
v_call: TRBV6-4
j_call: TRBJ2-3
cdr3_length: 15
clone_size: .
cdr3_nt: TGTGCCAGCAGTGACGGTACGGGGGGGTCAGATACGCAGTATTTT
cdr3_aa: CASSDGTGGSDTQYF

d_call: TRBD1
v_call: TRBV30
j_call: TRBJ1-3
cdr3_length: 17
clone_size: .
cdr3_nt: TGTGCCTGGAGCTCAGACCGGGACAGGGGCTCTGGAAACACCATATATTTT
cdr3_aa: CAWSSDRDRGSGNTIYF

d_call: TRBD1
v_call: TRBV4-1
j_call: TRBJ1-6
cdr3_length: 16
clone_size: few
cdr3_nt: TGCGCCAGCAGCCAAAGTCCGGGACAGGGGTTTTCACCCCTCCACTTT
cdr3_aa: CASSQSPGQGFSPLHF

d_call: TRBD1
v_call: TRBV6-5
j_call: TRBJ2-5
cdr3_length: 14
clone_size: .
cdr3_nt: TGTGCCAGCAGTTTGTCGCGGACAGGGGAGACCCAGTACTTC
cdr3_aa: CASSLSRTGETQYF

d_call: TRBD2
v_call: TRBV25-1
j_call: TRBJ2-3
cdr3_length: 13
clone_size: .
cdr3_nt: TGTGCCAGCAGCGGGGGGGGCACAGATACGCAGTATTTT
cdr3_aa: CASSGGGTDTQYF

d_call: TRBD1
v_call: TRBV19
j_call: TRBJ1-5
cdr3_length: 15
clone_size: .
cdr3_nt: TGTGCCAGTAGTATAGGCACAGGGGGGCGGCAGCCCCAGCATTTT
cdr3_aa: CASSIGTGGRQPQHF

d_call: TRBD1
v_call: TRBV29-1
j_call: TRBJ2-3
cdr3_length: 14
clone_size: once
cdr3_nt: TGCAGCGTTGTCTGGGACAGAGCCACAGATACGCAGTATTTT
cdr3_aa: CSVVWDRATDTQYF

d_call: .
v_call: TRBV2
j_call: TRBJ2-3
cdr3_length: 14
clone_size: once
cdr3_nt: TGTGCCACCCTACGGGACTCTAGCACAGATACGCAGTATTTT
cdr3_aa: CATLRDSSTDTQYF

d_call: .
v_call: TRBV5-4
j_call: TRBJ2-7
cdr3_length: 13
clone_size: .
cdr3_nt: TGTGCCAGCAGCTTGGGACAGTACTACGAGCAGTACTTC
cdr3_aa: CASSLGQYYEQYF

d_call: TRBD1
v_call: TRBV19
j_call: TRBJ2-7
cdr3_length: 13
clone_size: .
cdr3_nt: TGTGCCACTGGGACAGGGTATTCCTACGAGCAGTACTTC
cdr3_aa: CATGTGYSYEQYF

d_call: .
v_call: TRBV2
j_call: TRBJ2-7
cdr3_length: 12
clone_size: .
cdr3_nt: TGTGCCAGCAGCCAGCAGGGGATCGAGCAGTACTTC
cdr3_aa: CASSQQGIEQYF

d_call: TRBD1
v_call: TRBV5-1
j_call: TRBJ2-7
cdr3_length: 17
clone_size: .
cdr3_nt: TGCGCCAGCAGCTTGGACGTCGGGCAGGGGGCGGTCTACGAGCAGTACTTC
cdr3_aa: CASSLDVGQGAVYEQYF

d_call: .
v_call: TRBV5-5
j_call: TRBJ2-7
cdr3_length: 14
clone_size: few
cdr3_nt: TGTGCCAGCAGCTTGGTTGGCAGCGCCTACGAGCAGTACTTC
cdr3_aa: CASSLVGSAYEQYF

d_call: TRBD1
v_call: TRBV6-5
j_call: TRBJ2-2
cdr3_length: 15
clone_size: .
cdr3_nt: TGTGCCAGCAGTTACCTTACAGGGGACACCGGGGAGCTGTTTTTT
cdr3_aa: CASSYLTGDTGELFF

d_call: .
v_call: TRBV29-1
j_call: TRBJ2-5
cdr3_length: 13
clone_size: .
cdr3_nt: TGCAGCGTTGACAGGGGCCCAAGGGAGACCCAGTACTTC
cdr3_aa: CSVDRGPRETQYF

d_call: .
v_call: TRBV6-5
j_call: TRBJ1-6
cdr3_length: 15
clone_size: .
cdr3_nt: TGTGCCAGCAGTCAATTACTCAGGGTCGGGTCACCCCTCCACTTT
cdr3_aa: CASSQLLRVGSPLHF

d_call: .
v_call: TRBV6-2/TRBV6-3
j_call: TRBJ2-5
cdr3_length: 14
clone_size: .
cdr3_nt: TGTGCCAGCAGTTTTACAGGGACGGGGGAGACCCAGTACTTC
cdr3_aa: CASSFTGTGETQYF

d_call: TRBD1
v_call: TRBV6-5
j_call: TRBJ1-2
cdr3_length: 13
clone_size: few
cdr3_nt: TGTGCCAGCATCGAAGGGGGCCCCTATGGCTACACCTTC
cdr3_aa: CASIEGGPYGYTF

d_call: TRBD1
v_call: TRBV6-2/TRBV6-3
j_call: TRBJ2-1
cdr3_length: 15
clone_size: .
cdr3_nt: TGTGCCAGCAGTTACACACAGGGGCCCCACAATGAGCAGTTCTTC
cdr3_aa: CASSYTQGPHNEQFF